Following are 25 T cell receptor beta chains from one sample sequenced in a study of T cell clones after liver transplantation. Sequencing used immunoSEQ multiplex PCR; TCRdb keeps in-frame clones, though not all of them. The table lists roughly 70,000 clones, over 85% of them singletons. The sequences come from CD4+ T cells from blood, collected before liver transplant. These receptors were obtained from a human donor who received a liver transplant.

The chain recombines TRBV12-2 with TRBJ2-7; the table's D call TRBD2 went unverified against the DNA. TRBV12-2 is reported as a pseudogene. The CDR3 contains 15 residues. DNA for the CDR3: TGTGCAAGTCGCTTAGCGCAGTGGACTTTCTACGAGCAGTACTTC. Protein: CASRLAQWTFYEQYF.

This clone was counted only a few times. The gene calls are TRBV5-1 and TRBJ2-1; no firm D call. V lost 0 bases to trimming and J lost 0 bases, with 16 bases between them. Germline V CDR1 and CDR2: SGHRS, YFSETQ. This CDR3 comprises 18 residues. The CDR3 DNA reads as TGCGCCAGCAGCTTGGGGTCGCCCTTGGTTGGCTCCTACAATGAGCAGTTCTTC. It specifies CASSLGSPLVGSYNEQFF.

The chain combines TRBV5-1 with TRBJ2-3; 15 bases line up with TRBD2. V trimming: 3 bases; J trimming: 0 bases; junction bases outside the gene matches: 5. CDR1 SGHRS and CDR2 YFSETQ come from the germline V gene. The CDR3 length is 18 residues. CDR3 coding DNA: TGCGCCAGCAGCTCGGGACTAGCGGGAGGTACTAGCACAGATACGCAGTATTTT. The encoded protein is CASSSGLAGGTSTDTQYF.

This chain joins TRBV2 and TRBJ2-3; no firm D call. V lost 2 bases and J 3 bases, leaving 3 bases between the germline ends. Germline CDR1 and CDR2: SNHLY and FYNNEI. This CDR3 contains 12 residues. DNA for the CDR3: TGTGCCAGCAGTGAAATGACAGATACGCAGTATTTT. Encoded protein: CASSEMTDTQYF.

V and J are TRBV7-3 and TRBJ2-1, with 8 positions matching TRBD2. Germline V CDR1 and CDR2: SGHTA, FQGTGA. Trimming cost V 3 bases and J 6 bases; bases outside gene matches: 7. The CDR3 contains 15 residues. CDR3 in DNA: TGTGCCAGCAGCTTGGTGGTAGCGGGGAGCAATGAGCAGTTCTTC. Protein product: CASSLVVAGSNEQFF.

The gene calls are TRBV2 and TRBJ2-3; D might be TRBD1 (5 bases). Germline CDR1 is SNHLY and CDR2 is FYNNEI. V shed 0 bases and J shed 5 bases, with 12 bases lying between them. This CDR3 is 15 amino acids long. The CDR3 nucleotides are TGTGCCAGCAGTGAAGCCCCAGGGCGTAGAGATACGCAGTATTTT. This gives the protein CASSEAPGRRDTQYF.

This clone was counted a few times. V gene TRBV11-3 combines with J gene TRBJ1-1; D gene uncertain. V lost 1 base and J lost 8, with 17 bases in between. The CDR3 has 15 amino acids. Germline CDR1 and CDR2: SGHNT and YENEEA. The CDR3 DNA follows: TGTGCCAGCAGCTTAGTGCGAAGCGATTTTTCCGAAGCTTTCTTT. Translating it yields CASSLVRSDFSEAFF.

The CDR3 is CASSRNDEQYF. The CDR3 coding sequence is TGTGCCAGCAGCCGGAACGACGAGCAGTACTTC. The V call is TRBV7-9, the J call TRBJ2-7; D is unclear. The CDR3 runs to 11 residues. V was trimmed by 5 bases and J by 5 bases, leaving 7 bases between them. Germline CDR1 and CDR2: SEHNR and FQNEAQ (reference sequence). The full variable domain, completed using reference TRBV7-9 and TRBJ2-7, is DTGVSQNPRHKITKRGQNVTFRCDPISEHNRLYWYRQTLGQGPEFLTYFQNEAQLEKSRLLSDRFSAERPKGSFSTLEIQRTEQGDSAMYLCASSRNDEQYFGPGTRLTVT.

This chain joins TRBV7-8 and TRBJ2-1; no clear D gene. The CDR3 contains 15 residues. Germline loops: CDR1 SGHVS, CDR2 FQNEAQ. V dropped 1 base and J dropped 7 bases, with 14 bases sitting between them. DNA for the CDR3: TGTGCCAGCAGCTTAGTAGGCGATCCTTGGAATGAGCAGTTCTTC. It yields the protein CASSLVGDPWNEQFF.

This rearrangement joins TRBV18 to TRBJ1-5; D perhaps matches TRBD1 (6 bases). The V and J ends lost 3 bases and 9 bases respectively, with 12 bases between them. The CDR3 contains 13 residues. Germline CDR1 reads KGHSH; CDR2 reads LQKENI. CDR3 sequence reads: CASSPDSSRPQHF. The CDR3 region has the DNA TGTGCCAGCTCACCGGACAGTTCGAGGCCCCAGCATTTT.

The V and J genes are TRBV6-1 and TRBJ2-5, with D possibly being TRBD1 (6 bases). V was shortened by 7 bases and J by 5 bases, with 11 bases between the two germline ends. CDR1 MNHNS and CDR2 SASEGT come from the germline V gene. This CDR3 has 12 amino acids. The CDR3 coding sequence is TGTGCCAGCAAGCCAGGGGTGGAGACCCAGTACTTC. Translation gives CASKPGVETQYF.

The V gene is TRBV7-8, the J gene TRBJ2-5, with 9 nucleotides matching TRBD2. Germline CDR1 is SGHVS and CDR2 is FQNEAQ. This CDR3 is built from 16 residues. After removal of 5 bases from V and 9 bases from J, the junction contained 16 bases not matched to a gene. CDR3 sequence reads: CASSQLAGKALGPQYF. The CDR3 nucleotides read TGTGCCAGCAGCCAACTAGCGGGCAAGGCTCTAGGGCCCCAGTACTTC.

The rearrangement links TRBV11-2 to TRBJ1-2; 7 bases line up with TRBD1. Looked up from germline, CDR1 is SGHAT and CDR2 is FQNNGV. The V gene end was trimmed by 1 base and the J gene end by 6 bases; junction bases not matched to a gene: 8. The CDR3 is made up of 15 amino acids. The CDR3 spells CASSLAEGARDGYTF. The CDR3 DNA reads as TGTGCCAGCAGCTTAGCTGAGGGGGCGAGAGATGGCTACACCTTC. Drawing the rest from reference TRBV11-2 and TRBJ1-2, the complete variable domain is EAGVAQSPRYKIIEKRQSVAFWCNPISGHATLYWYQQILGQGPKLLIQFQNNGVVDDSQLPKDRFSAERLKGVDSTLKIQPAKLEDSAVYLCASSLAEGARDGYTFGSGTRLTVV.

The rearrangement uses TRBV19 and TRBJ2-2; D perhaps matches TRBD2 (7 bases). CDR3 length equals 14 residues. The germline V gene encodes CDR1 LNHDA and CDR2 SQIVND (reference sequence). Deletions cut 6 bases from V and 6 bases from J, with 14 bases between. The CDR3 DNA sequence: TGTGCCAGTAGCAACAGGGCGGGAGCCGGGGAGCTGTTTTTT. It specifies CASSNRAGAGELFF.

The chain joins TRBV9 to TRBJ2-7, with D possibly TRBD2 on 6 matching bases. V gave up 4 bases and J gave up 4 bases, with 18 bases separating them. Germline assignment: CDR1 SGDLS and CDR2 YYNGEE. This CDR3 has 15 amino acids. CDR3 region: CASSPGYGSMYEQYF. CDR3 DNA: TGTGCCAGCAGCCCCGGGTACGGGAGTATGTACGAGCAGTACTTC.

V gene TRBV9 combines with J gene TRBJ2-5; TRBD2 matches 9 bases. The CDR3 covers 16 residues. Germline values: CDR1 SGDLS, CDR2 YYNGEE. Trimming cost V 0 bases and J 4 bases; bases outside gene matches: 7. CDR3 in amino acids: CASSVGVSGRGETQYF. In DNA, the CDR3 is TGTGCCAGCAGCGTAGGCGTTAGCGGGAGAGGAGAGACCCAGTACTTC.

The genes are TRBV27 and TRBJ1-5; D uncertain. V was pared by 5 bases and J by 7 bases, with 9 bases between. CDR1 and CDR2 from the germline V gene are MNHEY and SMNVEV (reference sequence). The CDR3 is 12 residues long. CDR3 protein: CASSNAGQPQHF. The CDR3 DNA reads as TGTGCCAGCAGTAACGCTGGGCAGCCCCAGCATTTT.

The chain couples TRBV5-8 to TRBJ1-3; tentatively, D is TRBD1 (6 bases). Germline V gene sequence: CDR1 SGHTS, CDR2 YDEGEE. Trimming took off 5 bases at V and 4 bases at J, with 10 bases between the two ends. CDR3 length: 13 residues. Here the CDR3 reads CASSPTGGNTIYF. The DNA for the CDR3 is TGTGCCAGCAGTCCTACAGGGGGAAACACCATATATTTT.

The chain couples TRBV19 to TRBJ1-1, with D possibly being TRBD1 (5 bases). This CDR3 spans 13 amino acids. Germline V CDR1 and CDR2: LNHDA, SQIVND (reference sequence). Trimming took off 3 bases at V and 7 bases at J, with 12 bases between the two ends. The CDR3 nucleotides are TGTGCCAGTAGTATTTATGGGGCGCGTGAAGCTTTCTTT. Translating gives CASSIYGAREAFF.

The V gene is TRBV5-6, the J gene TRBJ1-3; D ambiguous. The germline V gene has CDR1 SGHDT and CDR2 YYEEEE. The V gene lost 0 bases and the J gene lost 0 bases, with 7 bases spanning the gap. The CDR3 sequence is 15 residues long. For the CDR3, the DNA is TGTGCCAGCAGCTTGGCCGGAAGCTCTGGAAACACCATATATTTT. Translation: CASSLAGSSGNTIYF.

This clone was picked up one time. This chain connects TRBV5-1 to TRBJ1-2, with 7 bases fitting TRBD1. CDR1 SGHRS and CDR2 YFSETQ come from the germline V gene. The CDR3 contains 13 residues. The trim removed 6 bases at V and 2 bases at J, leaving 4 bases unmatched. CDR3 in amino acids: CASTSGQNYGYTF. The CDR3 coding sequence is TGCGCCAGCACCTCGGGACAGAACTATGGCTACACCTTC.

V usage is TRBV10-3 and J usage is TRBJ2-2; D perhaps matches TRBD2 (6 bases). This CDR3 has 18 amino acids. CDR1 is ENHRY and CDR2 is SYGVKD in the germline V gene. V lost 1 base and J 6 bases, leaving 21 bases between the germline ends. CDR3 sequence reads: CAISEWNSPGGVAGELFF. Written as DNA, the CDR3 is TGTGCCATCAGTGAGTGGAATAGTCCCGGCGGGGTGGCCGGGGAGCTGTTTTTT.

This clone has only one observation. The CDR3, as DNA: TGTGCCAGCAGCGTAGGTTCCTACAATGAGCAGTTCTTC. Its translation: CASSVGSYNEQFF. The chain joins TRBV9 to TRBJ2-1; no definite D call. This CDR3 comprises 13 residues. The V and J ends lost 0 bases and 1 base respectively, with 2 bases between them. Per germline, CDR1 SGDLS and CDR2 YYNGEE. The full variable domain, its missing parts supplied by reference TRBV9 and TRBJ2-1, is DSGVTQTPKHLITATGQRVTLRCSPRSGDLSVYWYQQSLDQGLQFLIQYYNGEERAKGNILERFSAQQFPDLHSELNLSSLELGDSALYFCASSVGSYNEQFFGPGTRLTVL.

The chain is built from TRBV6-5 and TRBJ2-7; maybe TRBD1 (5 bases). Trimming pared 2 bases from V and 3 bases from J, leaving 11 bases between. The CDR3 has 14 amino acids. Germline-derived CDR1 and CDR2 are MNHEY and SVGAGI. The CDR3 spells CASSYPGNGYEQYF. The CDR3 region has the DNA TGTGCCAGCAGTTACCCAGGGAACGGCTACGAGCAGTACTTC.

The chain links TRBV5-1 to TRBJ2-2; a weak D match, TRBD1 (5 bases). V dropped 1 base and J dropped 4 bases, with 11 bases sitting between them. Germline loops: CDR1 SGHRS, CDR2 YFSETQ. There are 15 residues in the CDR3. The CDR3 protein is CASSLQGGITGELFF. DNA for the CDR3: TGCGCCAGCAGCTTGCAGGGCGGAATCACCGGGGAGCTGTTTTTT.